A selection of T cell receptor beta chains follows, all from one sample in a study of glioma-infiltrating T cells after dendritic cell vaccination. The data were produced by immunoSEQ multiplex PCR, yet TCRdb's version contains in-frame clones alone and is incomplete. The repertoire holds under 100,000 clones, with 85% to 90% as singletons. Sequenced here: blood, sampled before dendritic cell vaccination. The source of these receptors is a human donor with glioblastoma. Both conserved end residues are part of each CDR3. D genes are given only for firm matches. Not every row has a clone size; where given, it reads once, few, many or a size class.

TRBV29-1,.,.,TRBJ1-2,CSVSRGGAYYGYTF,TGCAGCGTATCACGGGGGGGGGCTTACTATGGCTACACCTTC
TRBV2,.,.,TRBJ1-4,CASRVGGTNEKLFF,TGTGCCAGCAGAGTAGGAGGGACTAATGAAAAACTGTTTTTT
TRBV7-9,TRBD2,.,TRBJ2-7,CASSLRGDYEQYF,TGTGCCAGCAGCTTACGGGGGGACTACGAGCAGTACTTC
TRBV2,TRBD1,.,TRBJ2-5,CASNTQGVQETQYF,TGTGCCAGCAATACCCAGGGGGTTCAAGAGACCCAGTACTTC
TRBV4-1,.,.,TRBJ1-2,CASGTSHGGYTF,TGCGCCAGCGGGACAAGTCACGGCGGCTACACCTTC
TRBV27,.,.,TRBJ2-1,CASRPIQATGIPYNEQFF,TGTGCCAGCAGGCCAATTCAAGCCACAGGGATTCCCTACAATGAGCAGTTCTTC
TRBV28,.,.,TRBJ1-5,CASSSGAWDQPQHF,TGTGCCAGCAGTTCAGGGGCCTGGGATCAGCCCCAGCATTTT
TRBV4-1,.,.,TRBJ2-2,CASSQDRNTGELFF,TGCGCCAGCAGCCAAGACAGGAACACCGGGGAGCTGTTTTTT
TRBV5-4,.,.,TRBJ1-2,CASSLIQGGGYTF,TGTGCCAGCAGCTTGATACAGGGCGGCGGCTACACCTTC
TRBV30,TRBD1,.,TRBJ2-2,CAYTKGGNTGELFF,TGTGCCTATACCAAAGGGGGCAACACCGGGGAGCTGTTTTTT
TRBV5-1,TRBD2,.,TRBJ2-7,CASSTVAGAYYEQYF,TGCGCCAGCAGCACAGTAGCGGGGGCGTACTACGAGCAGTACTTC
TRBV5-1,.,.,TRBJ1-3,CASRPTVPGNTIYF,TGCGCCAGCAGGCCGACTGTTCCGGGAAACACCATATATTTT
TRBV6-1,.,.,TRBJ2-7,CASSEARGSIYEQYF,TGTGCCAGCAGTGAAGCTAGGGGTTCAATCTACGAGCAGTACTTC
TRBV5-5,.,.,TRBJ1-5,CASSLASAGSNQPQHF,TGTGCCAGCAGCTTGGCCTCGGCAGGGAGCAATCAGCCCCAGCATTTT
TRBV6-1,.,.,TRBJ1-2,CASSPDPERALYTF,TGTGCCAGCAGCCCTGATCCGGAGAGGGCCCTATACACCTTC
TRBV4-2,.,.,TRBJ1-2,CASSQDRNRGAAYGYTF,TGTGCCAGCAGCCAAGATCGAAATCGGGGGGCGGCTTATGGCTACACCTTC
TRBV14,.,few,TRBJ1-1,CASSQVLSPEAFF,TGTGCCAGCAGCCAAGTACTGTCCCCTGAAGCTTTCTTT
TRBV5-1,.,.,TRBJ1-5,CASSLEGEDQPQHF,TGCGCCAGCAGCTTGGAAGGGGAGGATCAGCCCCAGCATTTT
TRBV4-2,TRBD1,.,TRBJ1-1,CASSQEGTGGTEAFF,TGTGCCAGCAGCCAAGAGGGGACAGGGGGCACTGAAGCTTTCTTT
TRBV7-6,TRBD1,.,TRBJ2-1,CASSQVDRANYNEQFF,TGTGCCAGCAGCCAAGTCGACAGGGCGAACTACAATGAGCAGTTCTTC
TRBV29-1,.,.,TRBJ1-4,CSVVGGADPTNEKLFF,TGCAGCGTTGTGGGGGGGGCGGATCCAACTAATGAAAAACTGTTTTTT
TRBV29-1,.,.,TRBJ2-5,CSVDERQETQYF,TGCAGCGTTGATGAGAGGCAAGAGACCCAGTACTTC
TRBV5-6,TRBD1,once,TRBJ2-7,CASSFQGASYEQYF,TGTGCCAGCAGCTTCCAGGGGGCGAGCTACGAGCAGTACTTC
TRBV18,.,.,TRBJ1-2,CASSRQRDGYGYTF,TGTGCCAGCTCACGACAGCGAGACGGCTATGGCTACACCTTC
TRBV19,.,.,TRBJ1-1,CASSIGGVKAFF,TGTGCCAGTAGTATTGGGGGGGTAAAAGCTTTCTTT
TRBV4-1,.,once,TRBJ2-7,CASSPTISRSYEQYF,TGCGCCAGCAGCCCTACGATCTCGAGGAGCTACGAGCAGTACTTC
TRBV5-1,TRBD1,.,TRBJ1-2,CASSLGPGTGGSGYTF,TGCGCCAGCAGCTTGGGGCCGGGGACAGGGGGAAGTGGCTACACCTTC
TRBV19,TRBD1,few,TRBJ1-2,CASSAGDRGPRTF,TGTGCCAGTAGTGCTGGAGACAGGGGGCCGCGCACCTTC
TRBV29-1,TRBD1,.,TRBJ1-2,CSTRGGQNYGYTF,TGCAGCACTCGGGGGGGACAGAACTATGGCTACACCTTC
TRBV11-2,.,.,TRBJ2-7,CASSLARSYEQYF,TGTGCCAGCAGCTTAGCGCGGTCCTACGAGCAGTACTTC
TRBV11-3,TRBD1,once,TRBJ2-1,CASSSGQGKINEQFF,TGTGCCAGCAGCTCGGGACAGGGTAAAATTAATGAGCAGTTCTTC
TRBV6-5,.,.,TRBJ1-5,CASSSGDLGVTQHF,TGTGCCAGCAGTTCGGGGGACTTAGGTGTTACCCAGCATTTT
TRBV10-3,.,once,TRBJ2-3,CAIRPGLTTDTQYF,TGTGCCATCAGGCCGGGACTCACCACAGATACGCAGTATTTT
TRBV2,.,.,TRBJ2-1,CASSVNEQFF,TGTGCCAGCTCGGTGAATGAGCAGTTCTTC
TRBV10-1,.,few,TRBJ2-3,CASSDTGLTDTQYF,TGCGCCAGCAGCGACACCGGTCTCACAGATACGCAGTATTTT
TRBV6-5,.,.,TRBJ1-5,CASSYDSNNQPQHF,TGTGCCAGCAGTTACGACAGCAATAATCAGCCCCAGCATTTT
TRBV12-5,.,.,TRBJ1-1,CASGKGHRLEAFF,TGTGCTAGTGGTAAGGGACACCGCCTTGAAGCTTTCTTT
TRBV6-6,.,.,TRBJ1-1,CASSYSGGYTEAFF,TGTGCCAGCAGTTACTCCGGCGGCTACACTGAAGCTTTCTTT
TRBV6-5,TRBD1,.,TRBJ2-7,CASRRTGDRAYEQYF,TGTGCCAGCAGACGTACAGGGGATAGGGCCTACGAGCAGTACTTC
TRBV5-1,TRBD1,.,TRBJ2-5,CASSLEVDGRGTPYF,TGCGCCAGCAGCTTGGAGGTAGATGGCAGGGGGACCCCGTACTTC
TRBV7-3,TRBD1,once,TRBJ1-1,CASSPQGGQAFF,TGTGCCAGCAGCCCCCAGGGGGGACAAGCTTTCTTT
TRBV9,.,once,TRBJ2-1,CASSDGLSSYNEQFF,TGTGCCAGCAGCGACGGACTCAGCTCCTACAATGAGCAGTTCTTC
TRBV11-2,.,.,TRBJ1-4,CASSHRDTRSREKLFF,TGTGCCAGCAGCCACCGGGACACACGTAGTAGGGAAAAACTGTTTTTT
TRBV5-6,.,.,TRBJ1-3,CASNVGGRSGNTIYF,TGTGCCAGCAACGTAGGGGGTCGGTCTGGAAACACCATATATTTT
TRBV7-2,.,.,TRBJ2-2,CASSSREGELFF,TGTGCCAGCAGTTCTCGGGAGGGGGAGCTGTTTTTT
TRBV5-1,TRBD1,few,TRBJ2-7,CASSKDRDEQYF,TGCGCCAGCAGCAAGGACAGGGACGAGCAGTACTTC
TRBV2,.,.,TRBJ2-1,CASSGGLSSYNEQFF,TGTGCCAGCAGTGGGGGCCTTAGCTCCTACAATGAGCAGTTCTTC
TRBV7-8,TRBD1,.,TRBJ1-6,CASTPIPLRQGDPYNSPLHF,TGTGCCAGCACCCCGATACCCCTGCGACAGGGGGATCCCTATAATTCACCCCTCCACTTT
TRBV5-6,TRBD1,.,TRBJ2-7,CASSLLPGQGSYEQYF,TGTGCCAGCAGCCTATTACCGGGACAGGGATCCTACGAGCAGTACTTC
TRBV12-5,TRBD1,.,TRBJ2-7,CASGRDRVAYEQYF,TGTGCTAGTGGTCGGGACAGGGTGGCCTACGAGCAGTACTTC
TRBV27,TRBD2,.,TRBJ2-5,CASSLGGRETQYF,TGTGCCAGCAGTTTGGGGGGGAGGGAGACCCAGTACTTC
TRBV7-9,TRBD2,.,TRBJ2-6,CASSPRLAGAGANVLTF,TGTGCCAGCAGCCCTAGACTAGCGGGGGCTGGGGCCAACGTCCTGACTTTC
TRBV20-1,TRBD1,once,TRBJ2-7,CSAQVGTGLYF,TGCAGTGCTCAGGTCGGGACAGGGCTGTACTTC
TRBV2,.,.,TRBJ1-2,CASSETRTLTYGYTF,TGTGCCAGCAGTGAAACTCGTACCCTTACCTACGGCTACACCTTC
TRBV7-8,TRBD1,.,TRBJ2-7,CASSSEQGQFYEQYF,TGTGCCAGCAGCTCCGAACAGGGACAGTTCTACGAGCAGTACTTC
TRBV5-4,TRBD2,.,TRBJ2-3,CASTPGGRGGTDTQYF,TGTGCCAGCACCCCCGGGGGGCGGGGGGGCACAGATACGCAGTATTTT